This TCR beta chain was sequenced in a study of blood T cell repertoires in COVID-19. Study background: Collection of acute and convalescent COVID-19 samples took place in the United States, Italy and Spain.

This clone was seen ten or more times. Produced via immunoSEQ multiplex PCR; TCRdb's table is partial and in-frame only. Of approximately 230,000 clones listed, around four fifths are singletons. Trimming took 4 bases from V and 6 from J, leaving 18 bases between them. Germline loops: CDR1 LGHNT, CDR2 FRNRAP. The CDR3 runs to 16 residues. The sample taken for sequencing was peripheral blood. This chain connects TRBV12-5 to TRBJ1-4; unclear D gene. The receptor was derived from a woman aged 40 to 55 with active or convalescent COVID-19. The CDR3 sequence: CASGSWILTGDEKLFF. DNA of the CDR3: TGTGCTAGTGGTTCCTGGATACTTACCGGGGATGAAAAACTGTTTTTT.